Below are 21 T cell receptor beta chains sequenced from a single sample in a study of tumor-infiltrating T cells and Merkel cell polyomavirus. In the study overall: The T cells studied were CD8+ and recognized the Merkel cell polyomavirus KLL epitope.

TCRdb keeps only in-frame clones here, not all; method: immunoSEQ multiplex PCR. The table lists about 25,000 clones, 70% to 90% of them singletons. Robust Merkel cell polyomavirus Large T antigen positivity by immunohistochemistry was seen in all patients' tumors. The sequenced sample was lymph node tissue. These receptors were taken from a man between 45 and 60 years old with Merkel cell carcinoma.

V gene TRBV5-4 combines with J gene TRBJ2-6; 7 nucleotides agree with TRBD2. Germline V gene data show CDR1 as SGHNT and CDR2 as YYREEE (reference sequence). This CDR3 contains 16 residues. J gave up 2 bases and V 2 bases, and 4 bases lay outside the gene matches. CDR3 DNA sequence: TGTGCCAGCAGCTTTCCCGGACTAGCTGGGGCCAACGTCCTGACTTTC. Amino acid sequence: CASSFPGLAGANVLTF.

The rearrangement joins TRBV5-1 to TRBJ2-5; D is perhaps TRBD2 (5 bases). CDR3 length equals 15 residues. V lost 10 bases and J lost 2, with 21 bases in between. CDR1 SGHRS and CDR2 YFSETQ come from the germline V gene. CDR3 amino acids: CASSTGLVGQETQYF. Written as DNA, the CDR3 is TGCGCCTCCTCGACGGGGTTGGTTGGACAAGAGACCCAGTACTTC. The whole variable domain, filled in from reference TRBV5-1 and TRBJ2-5, reads KAGVTQTPRYLIKTRGQQVTLSCSPISGHRSVSWYQQTPGQGLQFLFEYFSETQRNKGNFPGRFSGRQFSNSRSEMNVSTLELGDSALYLCASSTGLVGQETQYFGPGTRLLVL.

The chain is built from TRBV9 and TRBJ2-3; D may be TRBD2 (5 bases). The V and J ends lost 1 base and 6 bases respectively, with 9 bases between them. Germline CDR1 SGDLS, CDR2 YYNGEE. There are 13 residues in the CDR3. Here the CDR3 DNA reads TGTGCCAGCAGCGTACTACTAGACGATACGCAGTATTTT. Amino acid sequence: CASSVLLDDTQYF.

CDR3 nucleotide sequence: TGTGCCAGCACCTTTTTACAGGGGATGGGCGGCCAAGAGACCCAGTACTTC. It yields the protein CASTFLQGMGGQETQYF. V and J are TRBV7-9 and TRBJ2-5; TRBD1 agrees at 7 bases. With V trimmed by 7 bases and J by 1 base, 15 bases remained unmatched. Per the germline V gene, CDR1 is SEHNR and CDR2 is FQNEAQ (reference sequence). The CDR3 length is 17 residues.

CDR3 DNA: TGTGCCAGCAGTCAAGTCGGGACCCAGGGAGGCCAGCCCCAGCATTTT. This codes for CASSQVGTQGGQPQHF. The rearrangement links TRBV6-6 to TRBJ1-5, with D possibly TRBD1 on 5 matching bases. The V and J ends lost 5 bases and 7 bases respectively, with 21 bases between them. CDR3 length equals 16 residues. Looked up from germline, CDR1 is MNHNY and CDR2 is SVGAGI (reference sequence).

By frequency in the sample, this clone is medium-sized (0.01 to 0.1%). V usage is TRBV11-3 and J usage is TRBJ2-7; 7 bases are shared with TRBD2. The germline gives CDR1 SGHNT, CDR2 YENEEA. CDR3 size: 14 residues. The ends lost 5 bases at V and 7 bases at J; junction bases unmatched: 11. CDR3 region: CASSIGSAGEEQYF. The CDR3 DNA follows: TGTGCCAGCAGCATCGGTTCGGCGGGAGAAGAGCAGTACTTC.

The chain couples TRBV7-9 to TRBJ2-1; the D gene is possibly TRBD1 (6 bases). The CDR3 consists of 13 residues. The germline V gene encodes CDR1 SEHNR and CDR2 FQNEAQ (reference sequence). V lost 5 bases, J lost 7 bases, and 12 bases lay in between. The CDR3 bases are TGTGCCAGCAGCCTTAGGGGGTTTAATGAGCAGTTCTTC. As protein: CASSLRGFNEQFF.

The chain uses TRBV19 and TRBJ2-3; D uncertain. This CDR3 is 11 amino acids long. The V gene's germline CDR1 is LNHDA and CDR2 SQIVND (reference sequence). Between the trimmed V and J ends, which lost 6 bases and 2 bases, there was a span of 3 bases. The CDR3 region is CASSVTDTQYF. Written as DNA, the CDR3 is TGTGCCAGTAGCGTCACAGATACGCAGTATTTT.

V and J are TRBV5-1 and TRBJ2-1; 9 positions agree with TRBD2. CDR3 length: 15 residues. Trimming cost V 5 bases and J 2 bases; bases outside gene matches: 5. Germline CDR1 SGHRS, CDR2 YFSETQ. The CDR3 region is CASSSGLAPYNEQFF. Here the CDR3 DNA reads TGCGCCAGCAGTTCGGGACTAGCACCCTACAATGAGCAGTTCTTC.

The chain joins TRBV7-2 to TRBJ2-5; 7 nucleotides agree with TRBD1. V was clipped by 4 bases and J by 2 bases; unmatched bases: 7. This CDR3 has 15 amino acids. Germline V CDR1 and CDR2: SGHTA, FQGNSA. CDR3 bases: TGTGCCAGCAGCTCCCCTAGGGGGCATCAAGAGACCCAGTACTTC. The encoded protein is CASSSPRGHQETQYF.

The rearrangement joins TRBV11-2 to TRBJ2-3; D remains unclear. The V gene lost 1 base and the J gene lost 5 bases, with 10 bases spanning the gap. The CDR3 totals 14 residues. CDR1 is SGHAT, CDR2 FQNNGV, per germline. This chain's CDR3 is CASSLGTPRDTQYF. In nucleotides, the CDR3 is TGTGCCAGCAGCTTAGGCACTCCGAGAGATACGCAGTATTTT.

This sequence joins TRBV28 and TRBJ2-7; D not certain. Deletions cut 5 bases from V and 0 bases from J, with 5 bases between. CDR1 is MDHEN and CDR2 is SYDVKM in the germline V gene. The length of the CDR3 is 12 residues. CDR3 nucleotides: TGTGCCAGCAGTACTGCCTCCTACGAGCAGTACTTC. Its translation is CASSTASYEQYF. The full variable domain, in which reference TRBV28 and TRBJ2-7 provide the parts outside the CDR3, is DVKVTQSSRYLVKRTGEKVFLECVQDMDHENMFWYRQDPGLGLRLIYFSYDVKMKEKGDIPEGYSVSREKKERFSLILESASTNQTSMYLCASSTASYEQYFGPGTRLTVT.

There are a few counts of this clone. The V and J genes are TRBV19 and TRBJ1-4; 7 bases match TRBD1. J gave up 4 bases and V 6 bases, and 14 bases lay outside the gene matches. Germline V gene data show CDR1 as LNHDA and CDR2 as SQIVND (reference sequence). CDR3 size: 17 residues. The CDR3 spells CASSDRGDSAVNEKLFF. The CDR3 nucleotides are TGTGCCAGTAGCGATCGAGGGGACAGCGCTGTTAATGAAAAACTGTTTTTT.

This chain links TRBV28 with TRBJ1-1, with D perhaps TRBD1 (5 bases). The V end was cut by 3 bases, the J end by 0 bases, with 17 bases between. CDR1 is MDHEN and CDR2 is SYDVKM in the germline V gene. The CDR3 has 17 residues. In DNA form, the CDR3 reads TGTGCCAGCAGTTTGGACACCCGCAGGGCTATGAACACTGAAGCTTTCTTT. Translating it yields CASSLDTRRAMNTEAFF.

The chain carries TRBV7-9 and TRBJ1-5; D is undetermined. The germline V and J ends were trimmed by 1 base and 1 base, with 8 bases remaining between them. Germline-derived CDR1 and CDR2 are SEHNR and FQNEAQ (reference sequence). The CDR3 has 15 amino acids. The CDR3, as DNA: TGTGCCAGCAGCTTAGACGGGAGGAGCAATCAGCCCCAGCATTTT. Protein: CASSLDGRSNQPQHF.

The J gene is TRBJ2-7, the V gene TRBV29-1; D call uncertain. The V end lost 3 bases, the J end lost 0 bases, and 6 bases lay between the germline ends. The V gene's germline CDR1 is SQVTM and CDR2 ANQGSEA. The CDR3 is 12 amino acids. This CDR3 is CSVEVSSYEQYF. CDR3 nucleotide sequence: TGCAGCGTTGAGGTGAGCTCCTACGAGCAGTACTTC.

The chain combines TRBV28 with TRBJ2-2; 8 bases fit TRBD1. The V gene's germline CDR1 is MDHEN and CDR2 SYDVKM. Trimming removed 2 bases from V and 3 bases from J; junction bases left unmatched: 5. The CDR3 is 16 residues long. The DNA of the CDR3 is TGTGCCAGCAGTTTAGTAACAGGGGGGTACACCGGGGAGCTGTTTTTT. It codes for CASSLVTGGYTGELFF.

The rearrangement links TRBV28 to TRBJ2-5; TRBD1 matches at 10 bases. CDR3 length: 15 residues. CDR1 is MDHEN, CDR2 SYDVKM, per germline. V was pared by 5 bases and J by 5 bases, with 8 bases of the junction left unmatched. This chain's CDR3 is CASSGAGQGRETQYF. The CDR3 DNA sequence: TGTGCCAGCAGTGGGGCGGGACAGGGGAGGGAGACCCAGTACTTC.

The chain links TRBV6-6 to TRBJ1-5, with D possibly being TRBD1 (6 bases). CDR1 is MNHNY, CDR2 SVGAGI, per germline (reference sequence). Between the trimmed V and J ends, which lost 6 bases and 6 bases, there was a span of 12 bases. The CDR3 covers 13 residues. This chain's CDR3 is CASSFGDTQPQHF. The CDR3 nucleotides are TGTGCCAGCAGCTTCGGGGACACTCAGCCCCAGCATTTT.

V usage is TRBV27 and J usage is TRBJ2-3, with TRBD2 as a possible D gene (6 bases). V lost 3 bases and J lost 6, with 16 bases in between. Germline lookup yields CDR1 MNHEY and CDR2 SMNVEV (reference sequence). The CDR3 has 15 residues. The CDR3 nucleotides are TGTGCCAGCAGTTTTCTCCCTTGGCGGGACGATACGCAGTATTTT. Its translation: CASSFLPWRDDTQYF.

This chain joins TRBV10-3 and TRBJ1-2; D unclear. CDR1 ENHRY and CDR2 SYGVKD come from the germline V gene. This CDR3 contains 16 residues. V lost 3 bases, J lost 5 bases, and 19 bases lay in between. The CDR3 region has the DNA TGTGCCATCAGTGACCCCTCGTCGGTCCTCTTATATGGCTACACCTTC. It is translated as CAISDPSSVLLYGYTF.